This T cell receptor (beta chain) was recovered during a study of T cell responses to AZD1222 COVID-19 vaccine. Trimming took 2 bases from V and 4 from J; bases not matched to a gene: 12. Germline V CDR1 and CDR2: ENHRY, SYGVKD. The CDR3 loop spans 18 amino acids. Profiled with immunoSEQ multiplex PCR; TCRdb holds only in-frame clones, not every one. The sample shows 95,000 to 150,000 clones, approximately 88% of them seen only once. The input for sequencing was peripheral blood, taken on day 0 of AZD1222 vaccination. The gene calls are TRBV10-3 and TRBJ2-1; 9 nucleotides match TRBD1. The clonotype comes from an adult in good health. The CDR3 region has the DNA TGTGCCATCAGTGAGGACGGTCCGACCGGGACAGGGTACAATGAGCAGTTCTTC. Translating gives CAISEDGPTGTGYNEQFF.